This T cell receptor beta chain was documented in a study of beta chain features in type 1 diabetes. Study-wide results and limits: A potential PCR bias toward shorter templates would be equal in patient and control samples. Whether TCRB rearrangement is influenced by HLA type was left unresolved in this analysis. cDNA-based reads could over-represent cells with high TCR expression. For Type 1 diabetes patients, all four CD4+ subsets carried TCRB CDR3s that were moderately but significantly shorter.

Reverse transcribing all isolated RNA meant expressed TCRB transcripts were sequenced. Measured with immunoSEQ multiplex PCR; TCRdb has only the in-frame clones, and not every one. The sample carries hundreds of thousands of clones, about an eighth recorded once. With respect to this clone: The antigen is unknown.

The sequencing sample was made of naive CD4+ T cells from blood. The clonotype originates from a man younger than 35 with type 1 diabetes.

As DNA, the CDR3 is TGTGCCAGCAGCTTAGGGGCAGGGGGGATCCTATATGGCTACACCTTC. Amino acids: CASSLGAGGILYGYTF. V gene TRBV7-2 combines with J gene TRBJ1-2; 7 bases are shared with TRBD1. CDR3 length equals 16 residues. The J segment lost 5 bases and the V segment lost 1 base, leaving 10 bases of the junction unmatched. Germline V gives CDR1 SGHTA, CDR2 FQGNSA.